Listed below are T cell receptor beta chains from one sample, sequenced in a study of blood T cells in healthy people across ages. TCRdb reprocessed the 5' RACE reads via MiXCR and lists one record per CDR3 protein. The sample contains 800,000 or so distinct CDR3 sequences, roughly 25% of which appear only once. This sample also appeared in a second study, on T cells of mothers and their children.

The sequenced sample consisted of blood. These receptors were obtained from a boy aged 5-17 years in good health. CDR3s leave out the opening cysteine and the closing phenylalanine or tryptophan. The order of the fields is J gene, V gene, D gene, CDR3 protein. D genes are given only for firm matches.

>TRBJ2-3|TRBV7-2|TRBD1
ASSFRQGTTDTQY
>TRBJ2-2|TRBV7-9|TRBD1
ASSSWAGTGNTGELF
>TRBJ2-3|TRBV29-1|TRBD1
SATGATSTDTQY
>TRBJ2-1|TRBV19|TRBD1
ASSTPGTGRYNEQF
>TRBJ2-7|TRBV5-1|TRBD2
ASSLSPLAQGAYEQY
>TRBJ1-2|TRBV28|NA
ASSSSYGYT
>TRBJ1-4|TRBV10-3|NA
ATTGGTDEKLF
>TRBJ1-2|TRBV5-6|NA
ASSRIGLYGYT
>TRBJ2-7|TRBV29-1|NA
SVDWQGEQY
>TRBJ2-5|TRBV7-2|TRBD1
AREGARETQY
>TRBJ1-2|TRBV5-6|NA
ASSLGAGLSYGYT
>TRBJ1-2|TRBV5-1|TRBD1
ASSLGTGTYGYT
>TRBJ2-1|TRBV7-9|NA
ASSLGVLGQL
>TRBJ2-5|TRBV9|NA
ASSLTIRETQY
>TRBJ2-2|TRBV4-1|TRBD1
ASSQLPQGALVTGELF
>TRBJ2-2|TRBV27|NA
ASSFLSGTGELF
>TRBJ1-4|TRBV6-6|NA
ATETHPAKLF
>NA|TRBV27|NA
ASSLYTRGETQY
>TRBJ2-3|TRBV29-1|TRBD2
SAGSGTTDTQY
>TRBJ2-7|TRBV7-6|TRBD2
ASSPTGTSGAYEQY
>TRBJ2-2|TRBV14|TRBD2
ASSQVGTSGSKVELF